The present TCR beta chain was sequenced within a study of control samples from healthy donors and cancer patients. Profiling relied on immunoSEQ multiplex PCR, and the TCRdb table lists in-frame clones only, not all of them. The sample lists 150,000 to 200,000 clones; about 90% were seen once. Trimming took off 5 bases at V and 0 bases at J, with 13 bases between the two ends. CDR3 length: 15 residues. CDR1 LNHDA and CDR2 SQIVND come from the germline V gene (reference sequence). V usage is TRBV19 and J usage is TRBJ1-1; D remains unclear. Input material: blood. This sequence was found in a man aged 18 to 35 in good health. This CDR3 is CASSFTGSMNTEAFF. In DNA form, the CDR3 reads TGTGCCAGTAGTTTTACGGGATCAATGAACACTGAAGCTTTCTTT.